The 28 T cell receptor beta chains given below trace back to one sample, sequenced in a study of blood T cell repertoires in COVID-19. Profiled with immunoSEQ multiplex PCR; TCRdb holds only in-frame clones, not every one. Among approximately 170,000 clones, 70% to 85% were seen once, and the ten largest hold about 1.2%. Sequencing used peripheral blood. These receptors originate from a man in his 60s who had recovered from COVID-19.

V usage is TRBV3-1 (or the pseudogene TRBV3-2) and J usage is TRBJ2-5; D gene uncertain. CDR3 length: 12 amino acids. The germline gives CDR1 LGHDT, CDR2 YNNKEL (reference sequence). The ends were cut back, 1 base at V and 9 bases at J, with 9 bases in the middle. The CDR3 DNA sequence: TGTGCCAGCAGCCAAGGAAGGCAGGCCCAGTACTTC. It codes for CASSQGRQAQYF.

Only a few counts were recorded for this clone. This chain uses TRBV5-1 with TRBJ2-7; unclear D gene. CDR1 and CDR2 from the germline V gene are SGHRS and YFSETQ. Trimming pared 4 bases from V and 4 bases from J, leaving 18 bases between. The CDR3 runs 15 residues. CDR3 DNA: TGCGCCAGCAGCCAGGTAGATGGATCGCCTTACGAGCAGTACTTC. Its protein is CASSQVDGSPYEQYF.

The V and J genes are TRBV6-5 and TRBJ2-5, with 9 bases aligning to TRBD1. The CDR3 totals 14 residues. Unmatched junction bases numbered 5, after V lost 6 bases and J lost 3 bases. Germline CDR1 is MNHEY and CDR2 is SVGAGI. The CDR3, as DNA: TGTGCCAGCAGCCGACAGGGGGGAGAAGAGACCCAGTACTTC. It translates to CASSRQGGEETQYF.

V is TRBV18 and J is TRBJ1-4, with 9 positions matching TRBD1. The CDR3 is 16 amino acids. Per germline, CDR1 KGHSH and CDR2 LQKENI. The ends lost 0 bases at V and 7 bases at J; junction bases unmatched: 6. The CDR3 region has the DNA TGTGCCAGCTCACCACCAAGCACAGGGGGCGGTGAAAAACTGTTTTTT. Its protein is CASSPPSTGGGEKLFF. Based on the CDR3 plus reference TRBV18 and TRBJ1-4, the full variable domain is NAGVMQNPRHLVRRRGQEARLRCSPMKGHSHVYWYRQLPEEGLKFMVYLQKENIIDESGMPKERFSAEFPKEGPSILRIQQVVRGDSAAYFCASSPPSTGGGEKLFFGSGTQLSVL.

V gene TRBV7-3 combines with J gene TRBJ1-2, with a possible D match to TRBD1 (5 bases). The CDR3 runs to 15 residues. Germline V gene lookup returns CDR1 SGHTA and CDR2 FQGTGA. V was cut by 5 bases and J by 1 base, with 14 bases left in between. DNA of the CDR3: TGTGCCAGCAGCACGCGGGACGCTAATAACTATGGCTACACCTTC. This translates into CASSTRDANNYGYTF.

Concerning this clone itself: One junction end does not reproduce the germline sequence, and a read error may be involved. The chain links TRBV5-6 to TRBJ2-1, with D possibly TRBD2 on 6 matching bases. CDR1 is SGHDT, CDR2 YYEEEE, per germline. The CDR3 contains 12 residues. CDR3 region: CASSLTGGRGVF. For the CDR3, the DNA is TGTGCCAGCAGCTTGACCGGGGGACGTGGAGTCTTC.

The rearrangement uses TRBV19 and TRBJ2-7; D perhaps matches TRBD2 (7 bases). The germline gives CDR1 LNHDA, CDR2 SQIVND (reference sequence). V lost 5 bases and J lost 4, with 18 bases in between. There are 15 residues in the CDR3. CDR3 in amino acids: CASSPPGGPYYEQYF. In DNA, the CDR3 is TGTGCCAGTAGTCCCCCCGGGGGGCCATATTACGAGCAGTACTTC.

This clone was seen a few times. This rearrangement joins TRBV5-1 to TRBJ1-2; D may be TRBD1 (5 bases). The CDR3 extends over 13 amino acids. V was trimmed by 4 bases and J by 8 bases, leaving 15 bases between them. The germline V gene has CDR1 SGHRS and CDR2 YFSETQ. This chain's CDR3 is CASSRETVDGYTF. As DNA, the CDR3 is TGCGCCAGCAGCCGAGAGACAGTGGACGGCTACACCTTC.

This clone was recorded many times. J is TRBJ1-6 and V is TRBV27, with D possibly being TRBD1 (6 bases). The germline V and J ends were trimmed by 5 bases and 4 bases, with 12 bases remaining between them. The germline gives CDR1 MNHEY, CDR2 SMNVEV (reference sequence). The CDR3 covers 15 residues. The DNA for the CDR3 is TGTGCCAGCAGTCCAGGGGATGATTATAATTCACCCCTCCACTTT. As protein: CASSPGDDYNSPLHF.

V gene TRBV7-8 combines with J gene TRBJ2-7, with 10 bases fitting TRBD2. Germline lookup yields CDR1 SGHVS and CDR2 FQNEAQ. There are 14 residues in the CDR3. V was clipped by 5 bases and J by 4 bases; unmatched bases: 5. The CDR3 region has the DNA TGTGCCAGCAGCCAGCGGGGGGGCAGGTACGAGCAGTACTTC. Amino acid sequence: CASSQRGGRYEQYF.

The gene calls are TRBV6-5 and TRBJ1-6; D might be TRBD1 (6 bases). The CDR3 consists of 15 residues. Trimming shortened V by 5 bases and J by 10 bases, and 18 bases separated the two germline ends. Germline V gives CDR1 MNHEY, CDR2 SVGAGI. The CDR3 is CASSRGTGLGSPLHF. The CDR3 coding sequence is TGTGCCAGCAGTCGAGGTACAGGGTTAGGATCACCCCTCCACTTT.

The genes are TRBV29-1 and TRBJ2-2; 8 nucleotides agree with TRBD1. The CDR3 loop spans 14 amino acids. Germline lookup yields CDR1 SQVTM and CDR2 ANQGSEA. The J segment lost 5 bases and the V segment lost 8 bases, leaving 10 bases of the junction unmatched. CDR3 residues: CSHSTGVGTGELFF. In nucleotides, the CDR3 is TGCAGCCACTCGACAGGGGTAGGGACCGGGGAGCTGTTTTTT.

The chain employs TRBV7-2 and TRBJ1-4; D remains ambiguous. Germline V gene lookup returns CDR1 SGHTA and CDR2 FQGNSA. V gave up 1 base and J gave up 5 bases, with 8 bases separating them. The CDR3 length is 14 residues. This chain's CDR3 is CASSLDGQNEKLFF. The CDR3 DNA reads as TGTGCCAGCAGCTTAGATGGGCAGAATGAAAAACTGTTTTTT.

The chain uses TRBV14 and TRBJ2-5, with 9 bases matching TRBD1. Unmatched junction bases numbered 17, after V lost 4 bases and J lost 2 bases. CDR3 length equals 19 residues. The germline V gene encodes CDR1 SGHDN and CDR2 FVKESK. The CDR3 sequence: CASSLPPGQGTHEQETQYF. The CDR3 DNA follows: TGTGCCAGCAGCCTACCCCCGGGACAGGGAACCCATGAGCAAGAGACCCAGTACTTC.

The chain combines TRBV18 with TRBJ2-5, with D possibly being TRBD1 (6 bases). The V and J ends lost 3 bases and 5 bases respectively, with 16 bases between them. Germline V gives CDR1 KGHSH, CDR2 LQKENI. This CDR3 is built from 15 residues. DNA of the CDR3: TGTGCCAGCTCACCCAGGTCACAGGGCGGGGAGACCCAGTACTTC. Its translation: CASSPRSQGGETQYF.

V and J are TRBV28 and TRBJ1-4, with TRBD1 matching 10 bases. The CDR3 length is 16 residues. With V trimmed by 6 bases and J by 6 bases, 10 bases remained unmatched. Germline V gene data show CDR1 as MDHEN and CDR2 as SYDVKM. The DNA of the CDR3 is TGTGCCAGCAGCTTAGGGGACAGGGGACCGTATGAAAAACTGTTTTTT. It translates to CASSLGDRGPYEKLFF. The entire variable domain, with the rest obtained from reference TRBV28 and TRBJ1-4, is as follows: DVKVTQSSRYLVKRTGEKVFLECVQDMDHENMFWYRQDPGLGLRLIYFSYDVKMKEKGDIPEGYSVSREKKERFSLILESASTNQTSMYLCASSLGDRGPYEKLFFGSGTQLSVL.

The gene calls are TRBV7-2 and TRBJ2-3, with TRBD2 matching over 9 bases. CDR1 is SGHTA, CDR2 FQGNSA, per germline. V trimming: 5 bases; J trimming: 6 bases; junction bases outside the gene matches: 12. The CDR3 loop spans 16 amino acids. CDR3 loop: CASSPAGGLAGDTQYF. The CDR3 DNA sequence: TGTGCCAGCAGCCCAGCGGGGGGCCTCGCAGGGGATACGCAGTATTTT.

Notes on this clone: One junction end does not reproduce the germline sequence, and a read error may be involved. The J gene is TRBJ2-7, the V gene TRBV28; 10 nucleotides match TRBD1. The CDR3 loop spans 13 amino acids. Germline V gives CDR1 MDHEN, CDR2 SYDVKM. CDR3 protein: CASSLRDRGEQYF. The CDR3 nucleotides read TGTGCCAGTAGTTTAAGGGACAGGGGCGAGCAGTACTTC.

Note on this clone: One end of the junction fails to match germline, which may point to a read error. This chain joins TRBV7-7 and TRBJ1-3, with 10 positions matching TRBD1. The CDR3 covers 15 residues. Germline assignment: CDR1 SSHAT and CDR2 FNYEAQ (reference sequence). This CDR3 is CASSPGTGAGNTIYF. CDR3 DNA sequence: TGTGCTAGCAGTCCCGGGACAGGGGCTGGAAACACCATATATTTT.

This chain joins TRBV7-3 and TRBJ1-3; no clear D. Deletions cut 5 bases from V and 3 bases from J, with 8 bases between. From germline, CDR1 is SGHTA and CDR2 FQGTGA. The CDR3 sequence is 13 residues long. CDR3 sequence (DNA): TGTGCCAGCAGCCCCGAGTTTGGAAACACCATATATTTT. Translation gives CASSPEFGNTIYF.

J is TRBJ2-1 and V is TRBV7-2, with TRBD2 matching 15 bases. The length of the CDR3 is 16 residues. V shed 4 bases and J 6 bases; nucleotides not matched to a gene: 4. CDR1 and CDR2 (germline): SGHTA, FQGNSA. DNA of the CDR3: TGTGCCAGCAGCTCCGGGACTAGCGGGGGGTTCAATGAGCAGTTCTTC. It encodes CASSSGTSGGFNEQFF. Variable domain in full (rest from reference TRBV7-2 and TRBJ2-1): GAGVSQSPSNKVTEKGKDVELRCDPISGHTALYWYRQSLGQGLEFLIYFQGNSAPDKSGLPSDRFSAERTGGSVSTLTIQRTQQEDSAVYLCASSSGTSGGFNEQFFGPGTRLTVL.

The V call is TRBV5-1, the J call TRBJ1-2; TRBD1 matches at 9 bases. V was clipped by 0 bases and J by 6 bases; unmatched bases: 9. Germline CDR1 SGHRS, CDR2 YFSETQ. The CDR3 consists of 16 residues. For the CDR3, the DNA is TGCGCCAGCAGCTTGGCGCGACAGGGGGGGTTCAATGGCTACACCTTC. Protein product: CASSLARQGGFNGYTF.

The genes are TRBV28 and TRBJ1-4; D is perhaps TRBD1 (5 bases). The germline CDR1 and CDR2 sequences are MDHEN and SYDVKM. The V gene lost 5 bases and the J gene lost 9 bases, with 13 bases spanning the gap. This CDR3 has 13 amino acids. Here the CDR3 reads CASSILQVKKLFF. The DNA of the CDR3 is TGTGCCAGCAGTATCTTACAGGTCAAAAAACTGTTTTTT.

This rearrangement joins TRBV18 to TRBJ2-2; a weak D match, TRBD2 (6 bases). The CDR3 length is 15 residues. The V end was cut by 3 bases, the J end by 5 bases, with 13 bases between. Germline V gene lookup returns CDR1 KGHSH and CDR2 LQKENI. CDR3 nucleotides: TGTGCCAGCTCACCGGGCCGGGAGACTACCGGGGAGCTGTTTTTT. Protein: CASSPGRETTGELFF.

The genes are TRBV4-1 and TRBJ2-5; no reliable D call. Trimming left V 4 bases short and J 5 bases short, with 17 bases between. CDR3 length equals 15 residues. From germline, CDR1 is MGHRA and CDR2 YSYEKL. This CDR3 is CASSLSLRVAETQYF. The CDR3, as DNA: TGCGCCAGCAGCCTCTCCCTCCGGGTCGCTGAGACCCAGTACTTC.

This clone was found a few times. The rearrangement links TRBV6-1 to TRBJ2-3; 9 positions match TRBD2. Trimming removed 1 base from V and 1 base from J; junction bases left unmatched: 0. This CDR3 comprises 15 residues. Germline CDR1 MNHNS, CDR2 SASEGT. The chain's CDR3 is CASSEERGGTDTQYF. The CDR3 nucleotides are TGTGCCAGCAGTGAAGAGCGGGGGGGCACAGATACGCAGTATTTT.

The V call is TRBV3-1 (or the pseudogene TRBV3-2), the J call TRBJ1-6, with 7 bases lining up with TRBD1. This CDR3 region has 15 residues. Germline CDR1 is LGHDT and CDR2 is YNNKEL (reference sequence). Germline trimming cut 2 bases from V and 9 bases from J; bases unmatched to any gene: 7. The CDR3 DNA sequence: TGTGCCAGCAGCCAACACCGAGGGGGCGGTTCACCCCTCCACTTT. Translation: CASSQHRGGGSPLHF.

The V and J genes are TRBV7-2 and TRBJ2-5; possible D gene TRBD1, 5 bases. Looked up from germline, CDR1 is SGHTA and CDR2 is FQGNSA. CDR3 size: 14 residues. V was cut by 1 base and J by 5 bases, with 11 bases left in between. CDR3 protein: CASSLGQIGETQYF. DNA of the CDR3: TGTGCCAGCAGCTTAGGACAGATCGGTGAGACCCAGTACTTC.